Sequencing of this T cell receptor (beta chain) was carried out in a study of shared clonotypes between healthy human individuals. The study separated CD4+ cells into CD45RA+ naive and CD45RA-negative memory subsets. Regarding the study as a whole: Sampling was confined to blood; repertoires within tissues likely differ.

CDR3 length: 15 residues. CDR1 and CDR2 (germline): SGHTA, FQGNSA. V lost 5 bases to trimming and J lost 0 bases, with 11 bases between them. A note on this clone: What it binds is unknown.

The authors ran the assay at deep level. Each PCR replicate from the sorted subsets contained about 200 ng DNA, which is around 30,000 T cell genomes. TCRdb keeps only in-frame clones here, not all; method: immunoSEQ multiplex PCR. The sample has some 2,500,000 clones, 80% to 95% seen once. Sequencing input: naive CD4+ T cells from PBMCs. Sample subset: CD45RA+ positively selected. The gene calls are TRBV7-2 and TRBJ1-3, with D possibly matching TRBD1 (6 bases). The sequence came from a young man in good health. Some clones in this sample may be carry-over from other donors' samples. CDR3 DNA sequence: TGTGCCAGCAGCCCCAGGGGAAACTCTGGAAACACCATATATTTT. It translates to CASSPRGNSGNTIYF.